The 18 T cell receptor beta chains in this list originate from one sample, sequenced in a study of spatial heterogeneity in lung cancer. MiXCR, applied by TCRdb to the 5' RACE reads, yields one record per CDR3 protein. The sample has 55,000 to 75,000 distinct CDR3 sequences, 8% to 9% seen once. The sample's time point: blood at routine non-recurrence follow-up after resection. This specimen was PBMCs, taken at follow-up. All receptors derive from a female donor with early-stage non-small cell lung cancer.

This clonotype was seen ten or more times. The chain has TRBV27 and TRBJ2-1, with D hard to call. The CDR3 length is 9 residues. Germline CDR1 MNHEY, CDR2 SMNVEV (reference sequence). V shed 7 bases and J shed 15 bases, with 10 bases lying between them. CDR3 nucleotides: TGTGCCAGCAATGGCATTCTGTTCTTC. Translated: CASNGILFF.

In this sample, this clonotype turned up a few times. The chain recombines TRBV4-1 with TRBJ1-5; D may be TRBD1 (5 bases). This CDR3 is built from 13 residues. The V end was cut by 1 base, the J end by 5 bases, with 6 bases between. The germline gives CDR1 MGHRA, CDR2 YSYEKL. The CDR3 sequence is CASSQGQYQPQHF. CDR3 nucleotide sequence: TGCGCCAGCAGCCAAGGACAGTATCAGCCCCAGCATTTT.

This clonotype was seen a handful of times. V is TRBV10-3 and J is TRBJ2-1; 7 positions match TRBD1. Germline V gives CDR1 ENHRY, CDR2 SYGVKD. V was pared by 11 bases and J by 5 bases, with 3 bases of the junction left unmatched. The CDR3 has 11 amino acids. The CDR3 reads CAAGTDNEQFF. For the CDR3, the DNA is TGTGCCGCCGGGACAGACAATGAGCAGTTCTTC.

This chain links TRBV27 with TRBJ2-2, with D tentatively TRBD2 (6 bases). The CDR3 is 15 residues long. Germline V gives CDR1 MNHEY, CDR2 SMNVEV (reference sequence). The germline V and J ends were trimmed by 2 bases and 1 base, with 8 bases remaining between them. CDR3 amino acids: CASSLNGGNTGELFF. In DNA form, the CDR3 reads TGTGCCAGCAGTTTAAACGGGGGGAACACCGGGGAGCTGTTTTTT.

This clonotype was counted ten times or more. Here the CDR3 DNA reads TGTGCCAGCTCACCCCGGGACCTCTCCTACGAGCAGTACTTC. Translation gives CASSPRDLSYEQYF. The chain carries TRBV18 and TRBJ2-7; D assignment may be TRBD1 or TRBD2 (5 bases each). The germline V gene encodes CDR1 KGHSH and CDR2 LQKENI. Trimming pared 3 bases from V and 0 bases from J, leaving 9 bases between. The CDR3 is 14 amino acids.

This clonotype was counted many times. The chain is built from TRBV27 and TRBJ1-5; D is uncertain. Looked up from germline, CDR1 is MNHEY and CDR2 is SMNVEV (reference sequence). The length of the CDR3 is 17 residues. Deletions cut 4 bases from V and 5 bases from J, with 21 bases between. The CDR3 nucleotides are TGTGCCAGCAGTTCGTTCCGGGTTGCAACGGGCTATCAGCCCCAGCATTTT. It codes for CASSSFRVATGYQPQHF.

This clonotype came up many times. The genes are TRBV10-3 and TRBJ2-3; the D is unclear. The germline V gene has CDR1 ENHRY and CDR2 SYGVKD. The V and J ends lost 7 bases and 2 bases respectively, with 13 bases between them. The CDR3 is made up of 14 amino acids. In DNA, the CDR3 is TGTGCCATCAAGTCCGGACCATCCACAGATACGCAGTATTTT. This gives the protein CAIKSGPSTDTQYF.

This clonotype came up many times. The CDR3 is CSVRRTLSTDTQYF. As DNA, the CDR3 is TGCAGCGTAAGGAGGACATTAAGCACAGATACGCAGTATTTT. This chain joins TRBV29-1 and TRBJ2-3, with D perhaps assigned TRBD1 or TRBD2 (5 bases each). Trimming stripped 6 bases from V and 0 bases from J, with 13 bases between. The CDR3 runs to 14 residues. Germline CDR1 reads SQVTM; CDR2 reads ANQGSEA.

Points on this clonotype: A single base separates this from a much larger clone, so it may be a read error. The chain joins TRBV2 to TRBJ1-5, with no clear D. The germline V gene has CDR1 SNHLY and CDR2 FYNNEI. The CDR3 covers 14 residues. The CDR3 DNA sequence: TGTGTCACCTCCCGGGCAAGGGTCAATCAGCCCCAGCATTTT. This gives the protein CVTSRARVNQPQHF.

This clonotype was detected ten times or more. The CDR3 loop is CSVEATSYEQYF. The CDR3 coding sequence is TGCAGCGTTGAAGCCACGTCATACGAGCAGTACTTC. The gene calls are TRBV29-1 and TRBJ2-7; D call uncertain. Germline assignment: CDR1 SQVTM and CDR2 ANQGSEA. Trimming took 1 base from V and 4 from J, leaving 8 bases between them. CDR3 length: 12 residues.

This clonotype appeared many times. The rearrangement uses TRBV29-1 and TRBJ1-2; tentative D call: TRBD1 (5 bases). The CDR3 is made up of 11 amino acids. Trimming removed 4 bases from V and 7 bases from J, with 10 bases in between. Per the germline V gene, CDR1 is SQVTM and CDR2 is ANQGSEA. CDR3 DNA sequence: TGCAGCGTTGGCAGGGCGGGTGGCTACACCTTC. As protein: CSVGRAGGYTF.

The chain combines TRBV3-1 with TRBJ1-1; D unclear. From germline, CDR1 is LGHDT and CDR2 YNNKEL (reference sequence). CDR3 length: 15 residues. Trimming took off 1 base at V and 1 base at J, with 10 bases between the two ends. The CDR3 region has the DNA TGTGCCAGCAGCCAAGGAGGGTCTGAGAACACTGAAGCTTTCTTT. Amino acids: CASSQGGSENTEAFF.

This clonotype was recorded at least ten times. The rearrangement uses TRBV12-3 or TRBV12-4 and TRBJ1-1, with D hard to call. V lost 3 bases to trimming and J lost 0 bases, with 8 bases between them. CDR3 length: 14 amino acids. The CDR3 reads CASSLSGLNTEAFF. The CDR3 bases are TGTGCCAGCAGTTTGTCAGGTCTGAACACTGAAGCTTTCTTT.

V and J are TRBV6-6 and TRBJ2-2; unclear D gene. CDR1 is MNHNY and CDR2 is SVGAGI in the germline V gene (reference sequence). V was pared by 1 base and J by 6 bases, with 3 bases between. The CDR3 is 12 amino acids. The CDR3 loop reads CASSYYPGELFF. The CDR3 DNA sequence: TGTGCCAGCAGTTACTACCCCGGGGAGCTGTTTTTT.

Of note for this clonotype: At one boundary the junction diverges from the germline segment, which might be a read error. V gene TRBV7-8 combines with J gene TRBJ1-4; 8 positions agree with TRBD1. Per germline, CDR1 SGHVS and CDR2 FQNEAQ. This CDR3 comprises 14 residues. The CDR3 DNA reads TGTGCCACCTCAACCAGGGGGCTAAGGGAAAAACAGTTTTTT. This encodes CATSTRGLREKQFF.

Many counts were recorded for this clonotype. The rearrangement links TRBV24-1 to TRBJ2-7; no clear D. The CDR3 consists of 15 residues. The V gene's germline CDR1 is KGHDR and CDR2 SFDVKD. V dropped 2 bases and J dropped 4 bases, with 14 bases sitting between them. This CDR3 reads CATSDSSGNQYEQYF. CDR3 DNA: TGTGCCACCAGTGATTCATCGGGCAATCAGTACGAGCAGTACTTC.

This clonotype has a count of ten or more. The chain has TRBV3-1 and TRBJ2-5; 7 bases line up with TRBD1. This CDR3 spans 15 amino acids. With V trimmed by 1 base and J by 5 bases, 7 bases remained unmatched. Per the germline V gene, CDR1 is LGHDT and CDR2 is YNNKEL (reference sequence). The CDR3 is CASSQGQGIWETQYF. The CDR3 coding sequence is TGTGCCAGCAGCCAAGGACAGGGTATTTGGGAGACCCAGTACTTC.

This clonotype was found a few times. The CDR3 here is CASSTTGEGSGAFF. CDR3 in DNA: TGTGCCAGCAGTACTACAGGGGAGGGTTCCGGAGCTTTCTTT. The chain carries TRBV2 and TRBJ1-1; the match to TRBD1 covers 7 bases. This CDR3 region has 14 residues. Germline V CDR1 and CDR2: SNHLY, FYNNEI. Losses at the gene ends were 5 bases for V and 10 bases for J; bases not matched to a gene: 13.